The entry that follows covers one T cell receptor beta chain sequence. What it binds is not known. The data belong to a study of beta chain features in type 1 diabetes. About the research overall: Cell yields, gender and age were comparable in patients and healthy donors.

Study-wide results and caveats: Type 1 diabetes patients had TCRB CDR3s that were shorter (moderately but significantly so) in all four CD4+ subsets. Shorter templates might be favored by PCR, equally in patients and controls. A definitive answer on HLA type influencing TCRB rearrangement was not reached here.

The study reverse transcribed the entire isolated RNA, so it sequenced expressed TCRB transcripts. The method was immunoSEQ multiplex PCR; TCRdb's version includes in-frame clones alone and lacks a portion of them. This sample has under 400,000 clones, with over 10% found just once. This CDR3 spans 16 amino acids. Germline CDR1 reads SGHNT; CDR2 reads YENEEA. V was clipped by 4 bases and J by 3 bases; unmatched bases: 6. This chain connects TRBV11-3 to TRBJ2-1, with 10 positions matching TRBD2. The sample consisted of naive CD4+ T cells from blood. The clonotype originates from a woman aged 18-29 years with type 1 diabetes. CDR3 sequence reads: CASSWEREGYYNEQFF. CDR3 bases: TGTGCCAGCAGCTGGGAGCGGGAGGGCTACTACAATGAGCAGTTCTTC. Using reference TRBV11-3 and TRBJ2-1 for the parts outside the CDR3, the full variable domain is EAGVVQSPRYKIIEKKQPVAFWCNPISGHNTLYWYLQNLGQGPELLIRYENEEAVDDSQLPKDRFSAERLKGVDSTLKIQPAELGDSAVYLCASSWEREGYYNEQFFGPGTRLTVL.